This entry describes one T cell receptor beta chain. Participants had their cohort set by participant-reported clinical history. The data were obtained in a study of blood T cell repertoires in COVID-19. For the study at large: COVID-19 samples, acute and convalescent, were from the United States, Italy and Spain.

As processed by the authors: Estimation of nucleated cell counts relied on the amplification of reference gene primers. Some clones are missing from TCRdb's copy, which holds only in-frame ones; the method was immunoSEQ multiplex PCR. V, J and clone size are those of that table, while D and trimming were read from the DNA. The sample gives about 220,000 clones, 70% to 85% of which show up once; 1.3% is in the top ten. Sequencing was carried out using PBMCs or T cells enriched from blood (not recorded which). This receptor was obtained from a woman aged 40 to 50 with acute COVID-19.

The CDR3 nucleotides are TGTGCCAGCAGCTTAGGAGCGGGACAGGGGAACACTGAAGCTTTCTTT. The encoded protein is CASSLGAGQGNTEAFF. The V call is TRBV11-2, the J call TRBJ1-1; 9 bases are a match to TRBD1. Germline assignment: CDR1 SGHAT and CDR2 FQNNGV. The CDR3 has 16 residues. The V gene end was trimmed by 1 base and the J gene end by 1 base; junction bases not matched to a gene: 4.